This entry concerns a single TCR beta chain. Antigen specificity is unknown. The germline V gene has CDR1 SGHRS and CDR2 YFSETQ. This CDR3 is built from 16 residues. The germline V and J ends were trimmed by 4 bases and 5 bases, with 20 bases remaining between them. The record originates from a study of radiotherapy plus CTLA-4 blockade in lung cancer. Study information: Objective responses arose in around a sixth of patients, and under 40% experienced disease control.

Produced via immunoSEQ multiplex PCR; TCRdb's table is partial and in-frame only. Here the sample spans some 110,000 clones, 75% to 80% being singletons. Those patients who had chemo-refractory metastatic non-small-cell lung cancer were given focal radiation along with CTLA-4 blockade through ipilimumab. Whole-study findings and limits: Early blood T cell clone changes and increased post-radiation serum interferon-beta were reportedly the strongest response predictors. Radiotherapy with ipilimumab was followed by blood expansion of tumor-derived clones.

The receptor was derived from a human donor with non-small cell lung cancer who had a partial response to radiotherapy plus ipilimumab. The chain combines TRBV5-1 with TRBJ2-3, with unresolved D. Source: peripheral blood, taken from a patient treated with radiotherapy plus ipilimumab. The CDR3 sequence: CASSPPLVLSRDTQYF. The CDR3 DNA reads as TGCGCCAGCAGCCCTCCGTTAGTATTATCGCGAGATACGCAGTATTTT.